A single sample is the source of the 20 T cell receptor beta chains below, sequenced in a study of cytomegalovirus exposure and HLA in healthy donors. Primers for the PCR totalled 60 Vbeta and 13 Jbeta. This table comes from immunoSEQ multiplex PCR, and its TCRdb copy is limited to in-frame clones, with some not included. The sample contains around 200,000 clones, approximately 80% of which appear only once. Sequenced sample: PBMCs. The receptors stem from a boy younger than 18 in good health and CMV-seronegative.

The chain couples TRBV5-5 to TRBJ1-1, with 8 bases aligning to TRBD1. The CDR3 has 12 amino acids. V was pared by 4 bases and J by 7 bases, with 3 bases of the junction left unmatched. Germline CDR1 is SGHKS and CDR2 is YYEKEE (reference sequence). The chain's CDR3 is CASSLGQDEAFF. The CDR3 DNA reads as TGTGCCAGCAGCCTGGGACAGGATGAAGCTTTCTTT.

CDR3 in amino acids: CASSNSGRPPDTQYF. The CDR3 bases are TGTGCCAGCAGCAATAGCGGGAGGCCCCCAGATACGCAGTATTTT. The rearrangement links TRBV7-3 to TRBJ2-3; 10 bases agree with TRBD2. CDR1 and CDR2 (germline): SGHTA, FQGTGA. CDR3 size: 15 residues. V lost 5 bases and J lost 4; bases outside the gene matches: 6.

This chain links TRBV11-3 with TRBJ2-3; possible D gene TRBD1, 5 bases. Germline CDR1 reads SGHNT; CDR2 reads YENEEA. The CDR3 has 14 residues. V lost 3 bases and J 5 bases, leaving 12 bases between the germline ends. For the CDR3, the DNA is TGTGCCAGCAGCTTCCGACAGACTCTAGATACGCAGTATTTT. It codes for CASSFRQTLDTQYF.

The chain uses TRBV6-5 and TRBJ2-2, with 7 bases identical to TRBD1. Germline V gene lookup returns CDR1 MNHEY and CDR2 SVGAGI. The J segment lost 3 bases and the V segment lost 0 bases, leaving 4 bases of the junction unmatched. The CDR3 has 16 residues. The CDR3: CASSYSRDRYTGELFF. DNA for the CDR3: TGTGCCAGCAGTTACTCGAGGGACAGATACACCGGGGAGCTGTTTTTT.

The V gene is TRBV19, the J gene TRBJ1-3; D is perhaps TRBD1 (5 bases). CDR1 LNHDA and CDR2 SQIVND come from the germline V gene (reference sequence). V lost 6 bases to trimming and J lost 7 bases, with 16 bases between them. This CDR3 has 14 residues. The CDR3 DNA reads as TGTGCCAGTAGCCCGGACAATTCGCACAACACCATATATTTT. Translated, it gives CASSPDNSHNTIYF.

This clone has only a few counts. This chain joins TRBV27 and TRBJ2-7; the match to TRBD1 covers 8 bases. The V gene's germline CDR1 is MNHEY and CDR2 SMNVEV (reference sequence). This CDR3 comprises 13 residues. Trimming cost V 0 bases and J 6 bases; bases outside gene matches: 1. The CDR3 region has the DNA TGTGCCAGCAGTTTATCCAGGGGGCGCGAGCAGTACTTC. This encodes CASSLSRGREQYF.

The chain combines TRBV10-1 with TRBJ2-7, with TRBD1 identical over 8 bases. Germline CDR1 WNHNN, CDR2 SYGVQD (reference sequence). This CDR3 is built from 14 residues. V dropped 3 bases and J dropped 2; count of bases not matched to a gene: 3. The CDR3 region is CASSDGQGAYEQYF. The CDR3 bases are TGCGCCAGCAGTGATGGACAGGGAGCCTACGAGCAGTACTTC.

The chain combines TRBV27 with TRBJ1-3; no definite D call. Trimming took off 4 bases at V and 4 bases at J, with 14 bases between the two ends. The CDR3 extends over 15 amino acids. The germline CDR1 and CDR2 sequences are MNHEY and SMNVEV (reference sequence). The CDR3 here is CASSYGGRPGNTIYF. The DNA for the CDR3 is TGTGCCAGCAGTTACGGCGGAAGACCGGGAAACACCATATATTTT.

This clone was recorded only once. CDR3 region: CASSSDATLDGTETQYF. CDR3 DNA: TGTGCCAGCAGCTCCGATGCGACCCTAGACGGTACGGAGACCCAGTACTTC. V and J are TRBV5-4 and TRBJ2-5; no clear D gene. Trimming removed 3 bases from V and 5 bases from J, with 23 bases in between. The CDR3 spans 17 residues. Per the germline V gene, CDR1 is SGHNT and CDR2 is YYREEE (reference sequence). Supplemented by reference TRBV5-4 and TRBJ2-5, the full variable domain reads ETGVTQSPTHLIKTRGQQVTLRCSSQSGHNTVSWYQQALGQGPQFIFQYYREEENGRGNFPPRFSGLQFPNYSSELNVNALELDDSALYLCASSSDATLDGTETQYFGPGTRLLVL.

CDR3 DNA sequence: TGTGCCAGCAGTTACGACAGCCGAATGAACACTGAAGCTTTCTTT. This encodes CASSYDSRMNTEAFF. The rearrangement joins TRBV6-6 to TRBJ1-1; TRBD1 might be the D (5 bases). CDR3 length equals 15 residues. Germline CDR1 MNHNY, CDR2 SVGAGI (reference sequence). The V gene lost 2 bases and the J gene lost 0 bases, with 10 bases spanning the gap.

This clone was counted between two and nine times. CDR3 coding DNA: TGTGCCAGCAGCTTTCGTCAGGGCGACTACGAGCAGTACTTC. It codes for CASSFRQGDYEQYF. The chain recombines TRBV5-5 with TRBJ2-7; tentative D call: TRBD1 (5 bases). V was trimmed by 2 bases and J by 3 bases, leaving 12 bases between them. Germline CDR1 reads SGHKS; CDR2 reads YYEKEE (reference sequence). CDR3 length: 14 amino acids.

The chain couples TRBV28 to TRBJ2-7; TRBD1 agrees at 7 bases. CDR1 and CDR2 (germline): MDHEN, SYDVKM. Trimming cost V 2 bases and J 3 bases; bases outside gene matches: 4. The CDR3 is made up of 14 amino acids. The CDR3 reads CASSLGTAVYEQYF. The CDR3 DNA reads as TGTGCCAGCAGTTTAGGGACAGCGGTCTACGAGCAGTACTTC.

In regard to this clone: Other DNA sequences of this sample code for an identical CDR3. The chain links TRBV5-1 to TRBJ1-1; D is unclear. Germline V lookup: CDR1 SGHRS, CDR2 YFSETQ. The CDR3 sequence is 13 residues long. V lost 3 bases and J lost 0, with 6 bases in between. DNA of the CDR3: TGCGCCAGCAGCTCCGCGGTGAACACTGAAGCTTTCTTT. Protein sequence: CASSSAVNTEAFF.

This rearrangement joins TRBV30 to TRBJ2-5; 7 positions match TRBD2. The J call may be mistaken, given a closer DNA end match to TRBJ2-7. The germline V gene encodes CDR1 GTSNPN and CDR2 SVGIG (reference sequence). This CDR3 has 14 amino acids. CDR3 DNA: TGTGCCTGGAGTGTATCTAGCGGAGGATACGAGCAGTACTTC. Protein sequence: CAWSVSSGGYEQYF.

The chain joins TRBV28 to TRBJ2-7; 9 bases are a match to TRBD1. CDR3 length equals 14 residues. The germline gives CDR1 MDHEN, CDR2 SYDVKM. The ends lost 5 bases at V and 2 bases at J; junction bases unmatched: 4. The chain's CDR3 is CASSLDRGAYEQYF. The CDR3 nucleotides are TGTGCCAGCAGTCTGGACAGGGGCGCCTACGAGCAGTACTTC.

V and J are TRBV5-6 and TRBJ2-7; D is unresolved. V lost 4 bases to trimming and J lost 1 base, with 9 bases between them. This CDR3 is built from 13 residues. Germline CDR1 and CDR2: SGHDT and YYEEEE. In DNA form, the CDR3 reads TGTGCCAGCAGCCCGCCGACTTCCTACGAGCAGTACTTC. This codes for CASSPPTSYEQYF.

In its sample, this clone was seen a few times. The chain combines TRBV5-1 with TRBJ2-7; perhaps TRBD2 as D (6 bases). Looked up from germline, CDR1 is SGHRS and CDR2 is YFSETQ. Trimming shortened V by 3 bases and J by 0 bases, and 31 bases separated the two germline ends. This CDR3 spans 21 amino acids. CDR3: CASSSQGEEDTVVLPSYEQYF. CDR3 in DNA: TGCGCCAGCAGCTCGCAAGGGGAGGAGGACACGGTAGTCCTACCCTCCTACGAGCAGTACTTC.

This clone occurred once. V usage is TRBV19 and J usage is TRBJ2-2; D is uncertain. Trimming removed 1 base at V and 5 bases at J, with 11 bases between. There are 15 residues in the CDR3. Germline V gene lookup returns CDR1 LNHDA and CDR2 SQIVND (reference sequence). The CDR3 DNA reads TGTGCCAGTAGTATAGCTCGAATAGAAACCGGGGAGCTGTTTTTT. This encodes CASSIARIETGELFF.

The J gene is TRBJ2-5, the V gene TRBV7-2; TRBD1 might be the D (6 bases). The CDR3 sequence is 15 residues long. Per the germline V gene, CDR1 is SGHTA and CDR2 is FQGNSA. V lost 6 bases and J lost 4, with 18 bases in between. The CDR3 coding sequence is TGTGCCAGCAGTCCCCGTAGCCAGGGGCTAGAGACCCAGTACTTC. It yields the protein CASSPRSQGLETQYF.

This clone was observed once. The V gene is TRBV11-2, the J gene TRBJ2-7; 7 bases line up with TRBD2. CDR1 SGHAT and CDR2 FQNNGV come from the germline V gene. V was clipped by 3 bases and J by 4 bases; unmatched bases: 3. The CDR3 consists of 13 residues. CDR3 nucleotide sequence: TGTGCCAGCAGCTTCTTTAGCGGGTACGAGCAGTACTTC. This translates into CASSFFSGYEQYF.